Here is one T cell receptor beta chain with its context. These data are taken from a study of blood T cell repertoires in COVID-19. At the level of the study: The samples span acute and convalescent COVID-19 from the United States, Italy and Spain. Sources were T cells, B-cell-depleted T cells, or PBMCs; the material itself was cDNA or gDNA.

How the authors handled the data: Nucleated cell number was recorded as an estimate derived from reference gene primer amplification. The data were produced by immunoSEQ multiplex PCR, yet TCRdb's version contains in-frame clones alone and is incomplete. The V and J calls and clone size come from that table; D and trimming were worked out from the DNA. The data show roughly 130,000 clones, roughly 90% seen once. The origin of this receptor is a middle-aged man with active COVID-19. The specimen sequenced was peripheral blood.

This CDR3 is CASSLAGGGSYNEQFF. CDR3 DNA: TGTGCCAGCAGCTTAGCTGGGGGGGGCTCCTACAATGAGCAGTTCTTC. The rearrangement uses TRBV7-9 and TRBJ2-1, with 7 bases identical to TRBD2. There are 16 residues in the CDR3. Germline loops: CDR1 SEHNR, CDR2 FQNEAQ (reference sequence). Germline trimming cut 0 bases from V and 0 bases from J; bases unmatched to any gene: 2.